This section outlines one T cell receptor beta chain sequence together with its context. This specimen belongs to a study of blood T cell repertoires in COVID-19. The Seattle site enrolled patients during active infection and followed them longitudinally. As processed by the authors: The assay estimated nucleated cells by amplifying reference gene primers. Produced via immunoSEQ multiplex PCR; TCRdb's table is partial and in-frame only. V and J calls and clone size are copied from that table; D and trimming were computed from the DNA. The data contain roughly 500,000 clones, approximately 89% of them singletons. Per germline, CDR1 SGHVS and CDR2 FQNEAQ. The CDR3 extends over 17 amino acids. Unmatched junction bases numbered 9, after V lost 2 bases and J lost 5 bases.

Material: peripheral blood. The rearrangement uses TRBV7-8 and TRBJ2-1; 10 bases are a match to TRBD2. This clonotype was obtained from a man between 18 and 35 years old with COVID-19, enrolled during active disease. The CDR3 here is CASSLKRGGPRDNEQFF. The DNA for the CDR3 is TGTGCCAGCAGCTTAAAGCGGGGGGGCCCAAGAGACAATGAGCAGTTCTTC. Looking up the rest from reference TRBV7-8 and TRBJ2-1 gives the full variable domain: GAGVSQSPRYKVAKRGQDVALRCDPISGHVSLFWYQQALGQGPEFLTYFQNEAQLDKSGLPSDRFFAERPEGSVSTLKIQRTQQEDSAVYLCASSLKRGGPRDNEQFFGPGTRLTVL.